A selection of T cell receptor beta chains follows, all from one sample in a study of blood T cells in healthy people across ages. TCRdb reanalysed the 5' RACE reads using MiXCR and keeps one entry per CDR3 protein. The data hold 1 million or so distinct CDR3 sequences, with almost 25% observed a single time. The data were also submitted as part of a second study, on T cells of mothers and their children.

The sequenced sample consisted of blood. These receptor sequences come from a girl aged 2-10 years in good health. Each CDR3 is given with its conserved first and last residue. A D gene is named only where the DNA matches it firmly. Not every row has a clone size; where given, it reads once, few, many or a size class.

CASSLDPSRDTQYF TGTGCCAGCAGCTTAGATCCCAGTCGGGATACGCAGTATTTT TRBJ2-3 - TRBV7-2 -
CASSPTSGRASPYEQYF TGTGCCAGCAGCCCCACCTCCGGTCGGGCTTCCCCCTACGAGCAGTACTTC TRBJ2-7 - TRBV7-9 -
CAGTTGGGLAGSDEQFF TGTGCCGGCACCACAGGGGGGGGACTAGCGGGATCGGATGAGCAGTTCTTC TRBJ2-1 TRBD2 TRBV9 -
CASSFNREGTEAFF TGTGCCAGCAGCTTCAACAGGGAGGGCACTGAAGCTTTCTTT TRBJ1-1 - TRBV7-9 -
CASSQVSGASTDTQYF TGCGCCAGCAGCCAAGTGAGTGGAGCGAGCACAGATACGCAGTATTTT TRBJ2-3 - TRBV4-3 few
CASSSGTGIFTEAFF TGTGCCAGCAGCTCCGGGACAGGTATTTTCACTGAAGCTTTCTTT TRBJ1-1 TRBD1 TRBV14 -
CASSTGQGAGSYNSPLHF TGCGCCAGCAGCACGGGACAGGGGGCAGGCTCCTATAATTCACCCCTCCACTTT TRBJ1-6 TRBD1 TRBV5-1 -
CASSNAYTDTQYF TGTGCCAGCAGCAACGCGTACACAGATACGCAGTATTTT TRBJ2-3 - TRBV12-3/TRBV12-4 -
CASSLSRGREAYGYTF TGTGCCAGCAGCTTATCGCGTGGGAGGGAAGCCTATGGCTACACCTTC TRBJ1-2 - TRBV7-9 few
CASSRGGISSYEQYF TGTGCCAGCAGCCGCGGTGGGATAAGCTCCTACGAGCAGTACTTC TRBJ2-7 - TRBV12-3/TRBV12-4 -
CASSFFGSGEETQYF TGTGCCAGCAGTTTCTTCGGTAGCGGGGAAGAGACCCAGTACTTC TRBJ2-5 TRBD2 TRBV28 once
CASSFRGRYEQYF TGTGCCAGCAGTTTCCGTGGGAGATACGAGCAGTACTTC TRBJ2-7 - TRBV12-3/TRBV12-4 few
CASSLGRLVNSPLHF TGTGCCAGCAGCTTAGGTCGTCTTGTAAATTCACCCCTCCACTTT TRBJ1-6 - TRBV7-6 -
CASSQVSGTGDGYTF TGTGCCAGCAGCCAAGTTTCCGGGACAGGAGATGGCTACACCTTC TRBJ1-2 TRBD1 TRBV4-2 once
CAISLGQAGNTIYF TGCGCCATCAGCTTGGGACAGGCTGGAAACACCATATATTTT TRBJ1-3 TRBD1 TRBV5-1 -
CASSSIQGGQETQYF TGTGCCAGCAGCTCGATACAGGGGGGGCAGGAGACCCAGTACTTC TRBJ2-5 - TRBV7-3 -
CASSLDKAGTGELFF TGTGCCAGCAGCTTAGATAAAGCAGGGACCGGGGAGCTGTTTTTT TRBJ2-2 - TRBV11-2 few
CASRQGWGTGHQPQHF TGTGCCAGCAGACAAGGGTGGGGGACAGGGCACCAGCCCCAGCATTTT TRBJ1-5 TRBD1 TRBV12-3/TRBV12-4 -
CASSPWTEINQPQHF TGTGCCAGCAGCCCCTGGACGGAAATTAATCAGCCCCAGCATTTT TRBJ1-5 - TRBV12-3/TRBV12-4 few
CSATPSDEQFF TGCAGTGCTACCCCGAGCGATGAGCAGTTCTTC TRBJ2-1 - TRBV20-1 -